This T cell receptor (beta chain) was identified in a study of blood T cell repertoires in COVID-19 (dated by TCRdb to the early 2020s). Regarding the complete study: Collaborator samples came from the United States, Italy and Spain and covered acute and convalescent phases of COVID-19. The material from the prospective study consisted of cDNA or gDNA derived from T cells, B-cell-depleted T cells, or PBMCs. The dataset comprised deeply sampled blood TCRbeta repertoires from subjects exposed to, actively infected with, or recovered from COVID-19. The repertoires were released in a freely available public database meant as a resource for research on the immune response to SARS-CoV-2. The samples were drawn from two sources: the first 160 participants of the ongoing ImmuneRACE study, and 1,000 to 1,500 subjects contributed by 6 global collaborators. The sample metadata nearly always contained a de-identified subject ID, COVID-19 status, age in years and sex. Where available, HLA class I and class II types were obtained from metadata supplied by the sample provider rather than from assay-based typing. Results and caveats for the whole study, not just this receptor: The quantity of clinical and demographic metadata differed by source and by participant and was supplied without curation.

Enrolling through a virtual design, the prospective study's participants ranged in age from about 18 to 89 years and lived across 24 United States geographic areas. In the prospective study, participants were assigned to cohorts based on the clinical history participants reported in a screening survey and a study questionnaire. Recovered participants in ImmuneRACE Cohort 3 were defined by two consecutive negative NP/OP PCR tests, clearance by a healthcare professional, or resolution of symptoms. Mobile phlebotomists in the prospective study collected whole blood, serum and a nasopharyngeal or oropharyngeal swab from every participant. Additional blood draws and questionnaires over an approximately two-month period could optionally be provided by prospective study participants. Blood samples from the prospective study were shipped frozen or at room temperature prior to DNA extraction. TCRbeta CDR3 regions were amplified from genomic DNA using the immunoSEQ Assay, a bias-controlled multiplex PCR. Per the authors' processing: The number of nucleated cells in each sample was estimated by amplification of reference gene primers within the assay. To quantify the absolute abundance of each unique TCRbeta CDR3 rearrangement, sequence reads were collapsed and filtered. For each sample, productive Simpson clonality was calculated by taking the square root of Simpson's diversity index across productive rearrangements. What TCRdb holds here is the immuneACCESS table cut down to in-frame rearrangements. Part of the clones is not present; checked against another copy, under half of the missing clones reflect an unresolved V gene, and the others are unexplained. V, J and clone size were drawn from that table, and D and trimming were deduced from the DNA. The sample has about 130,000 clones on record, around nine tenths of them singletons. The ten largest account for roughly 2.2% of the sample.

For CDR1 and CDR2, the germline V gene (reference sequence) lists SEHNR and FQNEAQ. From its cysteine to its phenylalanine, the CDR3 spans 15 amino acids. Only CDR3 DNA is held: 45 bases, read in frame from base 1. Germline trimming amounts to 5 bases on V and 4 bases on J, with 10 as the count of junction bases outside the gene matches. On this clone: Its recognized antigen is unknown. Base qualities are missing; no much larger clone stands one base away.

The chain is encoded by TRBV7-9 joined to TRBJ1-1, with 7 central nucleotides matching TRBD1. The receptor comes from a woman aged 45-65 years who had recovered from COVID-19. Sequencing was performed on PBMCs or T cells enriched from blood (not recorded which). The sequenced DNA: TGTGCCAGCAGCCGTAACCGACAGGGCGGCACTGAAGCTTTCTTT. The encoded protein is CASSRNRQGGTEAFF.